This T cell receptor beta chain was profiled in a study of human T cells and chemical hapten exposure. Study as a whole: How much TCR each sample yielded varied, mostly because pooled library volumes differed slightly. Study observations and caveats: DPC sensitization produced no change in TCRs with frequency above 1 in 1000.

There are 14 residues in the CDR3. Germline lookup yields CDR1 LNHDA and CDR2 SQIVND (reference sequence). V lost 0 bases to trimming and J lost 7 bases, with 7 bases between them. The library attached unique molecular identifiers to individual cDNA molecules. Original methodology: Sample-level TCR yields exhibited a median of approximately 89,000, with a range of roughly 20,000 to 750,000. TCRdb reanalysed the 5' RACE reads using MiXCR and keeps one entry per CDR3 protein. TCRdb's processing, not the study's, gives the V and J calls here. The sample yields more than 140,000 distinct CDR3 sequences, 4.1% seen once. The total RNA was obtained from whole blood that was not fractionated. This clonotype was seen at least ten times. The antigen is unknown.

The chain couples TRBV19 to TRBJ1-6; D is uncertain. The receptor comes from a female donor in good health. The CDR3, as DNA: TGTGCCAGTAGTATAGAAGGGAAGAATTCACCCCTCCACTTT. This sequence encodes CASSIEGKNSPLHF.